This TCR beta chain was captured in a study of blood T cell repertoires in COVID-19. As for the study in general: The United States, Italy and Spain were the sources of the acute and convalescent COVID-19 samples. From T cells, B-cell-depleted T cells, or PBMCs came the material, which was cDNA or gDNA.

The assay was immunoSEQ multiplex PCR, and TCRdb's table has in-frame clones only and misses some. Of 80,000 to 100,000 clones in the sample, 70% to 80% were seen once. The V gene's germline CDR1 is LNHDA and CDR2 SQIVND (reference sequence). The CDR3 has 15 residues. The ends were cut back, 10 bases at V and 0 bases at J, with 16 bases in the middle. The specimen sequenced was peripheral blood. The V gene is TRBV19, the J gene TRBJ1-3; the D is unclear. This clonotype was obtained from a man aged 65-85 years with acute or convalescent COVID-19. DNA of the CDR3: TGTGCCACCGATCAACTCGATGGCTCTGGAAACACCATATATTTT. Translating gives CATDQLDGSGNTIYF.